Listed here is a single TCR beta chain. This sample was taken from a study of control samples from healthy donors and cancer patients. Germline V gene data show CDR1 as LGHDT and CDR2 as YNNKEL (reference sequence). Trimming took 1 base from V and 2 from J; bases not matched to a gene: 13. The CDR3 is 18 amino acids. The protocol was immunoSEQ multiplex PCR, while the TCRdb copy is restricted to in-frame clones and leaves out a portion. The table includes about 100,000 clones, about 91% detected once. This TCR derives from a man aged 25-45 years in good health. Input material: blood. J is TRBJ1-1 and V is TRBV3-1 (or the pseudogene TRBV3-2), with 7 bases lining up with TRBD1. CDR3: CASSQGSTGTEINTEAFF. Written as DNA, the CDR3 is TGTGCCAGCAGCCAAGGGAGTACCGGGACAGAGATTAACACTGAAGCTTTCTTT.